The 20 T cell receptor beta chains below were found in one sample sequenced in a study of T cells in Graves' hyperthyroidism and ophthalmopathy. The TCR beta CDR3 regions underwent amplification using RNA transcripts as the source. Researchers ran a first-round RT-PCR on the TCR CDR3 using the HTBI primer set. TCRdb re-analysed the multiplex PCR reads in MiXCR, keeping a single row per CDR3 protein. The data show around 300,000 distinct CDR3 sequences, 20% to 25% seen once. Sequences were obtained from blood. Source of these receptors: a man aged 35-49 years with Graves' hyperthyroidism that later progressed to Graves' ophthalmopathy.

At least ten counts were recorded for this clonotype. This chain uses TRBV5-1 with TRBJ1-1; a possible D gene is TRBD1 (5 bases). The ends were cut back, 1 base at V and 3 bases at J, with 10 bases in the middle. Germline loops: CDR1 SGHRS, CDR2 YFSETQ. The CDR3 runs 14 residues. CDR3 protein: CASSLFRDDTEAFF. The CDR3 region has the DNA TGCGCCAGCAGCTTGTTTAGGGACGACACTGAAGCTTTCTTT.

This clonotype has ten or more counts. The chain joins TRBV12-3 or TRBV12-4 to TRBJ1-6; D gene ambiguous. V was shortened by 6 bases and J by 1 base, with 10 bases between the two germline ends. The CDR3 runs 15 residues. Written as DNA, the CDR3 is TGTGCCAGCAGGGAGGGAAGATCCTATAATTCACCCCTCCACTTT. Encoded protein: CASREGRSYNSPLHF.

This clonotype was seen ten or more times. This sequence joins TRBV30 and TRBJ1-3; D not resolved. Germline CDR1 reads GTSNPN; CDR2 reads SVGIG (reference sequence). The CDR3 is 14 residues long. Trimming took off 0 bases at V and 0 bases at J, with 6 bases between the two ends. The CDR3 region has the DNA TGTGCCTGGAGTGTTATGAGCTCTGGAAACACCATATATTTT. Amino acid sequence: CAWSVMSSGNTIYF.

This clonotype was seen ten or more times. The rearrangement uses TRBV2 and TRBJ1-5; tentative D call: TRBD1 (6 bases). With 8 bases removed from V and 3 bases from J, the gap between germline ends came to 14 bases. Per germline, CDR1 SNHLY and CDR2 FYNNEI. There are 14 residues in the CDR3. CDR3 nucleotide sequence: TGTGCCAGCTCTAGGAACAGGGACAATCAGCCCCAGCATTTT. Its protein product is CASSRNRDNQPQHF.

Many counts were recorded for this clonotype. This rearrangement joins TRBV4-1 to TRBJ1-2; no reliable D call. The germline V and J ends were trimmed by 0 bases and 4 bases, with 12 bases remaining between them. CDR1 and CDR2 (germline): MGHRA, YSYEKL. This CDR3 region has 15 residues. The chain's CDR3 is CASSQDGYPTYGYTF. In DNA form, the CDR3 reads TGCGCCAGCAGCCAAGACGGATACCCGACCTATGGCTACACCTTC.

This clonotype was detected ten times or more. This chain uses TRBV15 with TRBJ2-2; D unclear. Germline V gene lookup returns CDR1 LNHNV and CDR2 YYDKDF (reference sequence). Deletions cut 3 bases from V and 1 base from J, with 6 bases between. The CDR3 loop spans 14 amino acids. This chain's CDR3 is CATSSRKNTGELFF. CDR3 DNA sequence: TGTGCCACCAGCAGTAGGAAGAACACCGGGGAGCTGTTTTTT. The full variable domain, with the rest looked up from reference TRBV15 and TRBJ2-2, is DAMVIQNPRYQVTQFGKPVTLSCSQTLNHNVMYWYQQKSSQAPKLLFHYYDKDFNNEADTPDNFQSRRPNTSFCFLDIRSPGLGDTAMYLCATSSRKNTGELFFGEGSRLTVL.

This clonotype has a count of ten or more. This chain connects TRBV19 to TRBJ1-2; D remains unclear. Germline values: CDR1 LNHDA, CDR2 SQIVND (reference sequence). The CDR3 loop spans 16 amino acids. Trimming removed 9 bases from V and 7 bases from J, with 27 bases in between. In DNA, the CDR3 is TGTGCCAGCCACCCGGCCCCATGGTCGGTCGAGTTTGGCTACACCTTC. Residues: CASHPAPWSVEFGYTF. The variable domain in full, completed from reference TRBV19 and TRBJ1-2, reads DGGITQSPKYLFRKEGQNVTLSCEQNLNHDAMYWYRQDPGQGLRLIYYSQIVNDFQKGDIAEGYSVSREKKESFPLTVTSAQKNPTAFYLCASHPAPWSVEFGYTFGSGTRLTVV.

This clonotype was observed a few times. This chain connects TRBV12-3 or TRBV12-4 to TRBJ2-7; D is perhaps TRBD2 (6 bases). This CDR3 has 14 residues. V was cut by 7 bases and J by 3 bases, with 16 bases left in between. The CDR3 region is CASTGRDGSYEQYF. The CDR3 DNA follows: TGTGCCAGCACCGGGCGGGATGGGAGCTACGAGCAGTACTTC.

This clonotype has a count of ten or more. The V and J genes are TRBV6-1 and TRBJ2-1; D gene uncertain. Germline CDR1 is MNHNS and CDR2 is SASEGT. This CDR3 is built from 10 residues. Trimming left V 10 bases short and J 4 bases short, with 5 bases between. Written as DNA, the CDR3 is TGTGCCATCCGATACAATGAGCAGTTCTTC. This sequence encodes CAIRYNEQFF.

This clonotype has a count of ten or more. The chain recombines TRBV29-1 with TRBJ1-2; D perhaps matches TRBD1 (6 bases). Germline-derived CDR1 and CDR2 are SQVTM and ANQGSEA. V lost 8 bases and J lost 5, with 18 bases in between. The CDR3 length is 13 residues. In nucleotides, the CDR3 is TGCAGCTCGGACAGTGGGACACCTTATGGCTACACCTTC. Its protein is CSSDSGTPYGYTF.

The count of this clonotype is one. CDR3: CASSVGLAGGGHYEQYF. The CDR3 DNA reads TGTGCCAGCAGTGTGGGACTAGCGGGAGGGGGACACTACGAGCAGTACTTC. The chain has TRBV2 and TRBJ2-7; 16 bases are shared with TRBD2. This CDR3 is 17 amino acids long. Germline-derived CDR1 and CDR2 are SNHLY and FYNNEI. V gave up 4 bases and J gave up 3 bases; unmatched junction bases: 6.

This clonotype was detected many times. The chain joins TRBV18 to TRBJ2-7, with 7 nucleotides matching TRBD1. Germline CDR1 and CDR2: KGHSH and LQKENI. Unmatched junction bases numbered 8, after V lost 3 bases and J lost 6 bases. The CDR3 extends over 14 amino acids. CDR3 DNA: TGTGCCAGCTCACCTCGAGACAGGGTGGGCGAGCAGTACTTC. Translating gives CASSPRDRVGEQYF.

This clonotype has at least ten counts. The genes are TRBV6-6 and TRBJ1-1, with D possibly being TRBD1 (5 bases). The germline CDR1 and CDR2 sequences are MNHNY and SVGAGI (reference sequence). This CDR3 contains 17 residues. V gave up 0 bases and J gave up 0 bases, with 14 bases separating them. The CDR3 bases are TGTGCCAGCAGTTACTCGGGACGGACTTACATGAACACTGAAGCTTTCTTT. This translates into CASSYSGRTYMNTEAFF.

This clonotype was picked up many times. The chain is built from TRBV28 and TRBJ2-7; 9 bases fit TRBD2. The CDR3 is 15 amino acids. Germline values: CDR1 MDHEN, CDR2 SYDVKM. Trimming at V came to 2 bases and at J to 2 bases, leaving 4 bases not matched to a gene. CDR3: CASSLSGGRAYEQYF. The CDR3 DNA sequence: TGTGCCAGCAGTTTAAGCGGCGGGAGGGCCTACGAGCAGTACTTC.

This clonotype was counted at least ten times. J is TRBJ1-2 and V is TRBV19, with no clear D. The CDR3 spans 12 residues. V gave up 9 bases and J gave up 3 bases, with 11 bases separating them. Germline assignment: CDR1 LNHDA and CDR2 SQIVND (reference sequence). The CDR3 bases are TGTGCCAGCAGCCGCGGATACTATGGCTACACCTTC. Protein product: CASSRGYYGYTF. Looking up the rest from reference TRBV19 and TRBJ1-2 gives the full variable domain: DGGITQSPKYLFRKEGQNVTLSCEQNLNHDAMYWYRQDPGQGLRLIYYSQIVNDFQKGDIAEGYSVSREKKESFPLTVTSAQKNPTAFYLCASSRGYYGYTFGSGTRLTVV.

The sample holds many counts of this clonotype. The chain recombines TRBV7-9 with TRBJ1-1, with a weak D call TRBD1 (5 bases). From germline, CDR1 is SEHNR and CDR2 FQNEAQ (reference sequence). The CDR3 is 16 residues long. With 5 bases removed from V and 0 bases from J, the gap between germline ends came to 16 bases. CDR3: CASSPRVGVMNTEAFF. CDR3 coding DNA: TGTGCCAGCAGCCCCCGTGTGGGGGTAATGAACACTGAAGCTTTCTTT.

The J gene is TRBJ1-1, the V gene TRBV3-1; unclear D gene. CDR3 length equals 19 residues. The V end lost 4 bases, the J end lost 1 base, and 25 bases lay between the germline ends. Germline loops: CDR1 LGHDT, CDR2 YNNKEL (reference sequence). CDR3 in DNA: TGTGCCAGCAGCCGCTCCTTAGTGCATCTACTCATCTCGAACACTGAAGCTTTCTTT. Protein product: CASSRSLVHLLISNTEAFF. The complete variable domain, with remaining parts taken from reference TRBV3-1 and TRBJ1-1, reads DTAVSQTPKYLVTQMGNDKSIKCEQNLGHDTMYWYKQDSKKFLKIMFSYNNKELIINETVPNRFSPKSPDKAHLNLHINSLELGDSAVYFCASSRSLVHLLISNTEAFFGQGTRLTVV.

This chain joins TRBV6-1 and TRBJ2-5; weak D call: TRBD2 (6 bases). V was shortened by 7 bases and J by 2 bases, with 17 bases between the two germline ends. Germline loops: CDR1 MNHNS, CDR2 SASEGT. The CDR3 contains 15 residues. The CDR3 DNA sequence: TGTGCCAGCAACGTACGGACGGAGGGACAAGAGACCCAGTACTTC. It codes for CASNVRTEGQETQYF.

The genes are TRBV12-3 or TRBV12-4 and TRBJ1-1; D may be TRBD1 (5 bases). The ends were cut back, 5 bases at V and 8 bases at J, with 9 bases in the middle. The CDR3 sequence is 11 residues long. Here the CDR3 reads CASSGGKEAFF. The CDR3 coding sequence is TGTGCCAGCAGTGGGGGGAAGGAAGCTTTCTTT.

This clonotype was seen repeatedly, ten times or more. DNA for the CDR3: TGCGCCAGCAGCTTGGAACAGGCCGGGCACGAGCAGTACTTC. It translates to CASSLEQAGHEQYF. The chain carries TRBV5-1 and TRBJ2-7; TRBD1 is a possible D gene (5 bases). The CDR3 length is 14 residues. In germline, CDR1 is SGHRS, CDR2 YFSETQ. V was pared by 0 bases and J by 5 bases, with 12 bases between.